The 28 T cell receptor beta chains below all came from one sample that was sequenced in a study of blood T cell repertoires in COVID-19. Here immunoSEQ multiplex PCR was the method, and the copy in TCRdb shows in-frame clones only, minus some. The sample includes around 100,000 clones, 70% to 90% of them seen just once. Material: peripheral blood. The receptors shown here come from a woman aged 55-69 years with acute or convalescent COVID-19.

The chain uses TRBV19 and TRBJ1-1; TRBD1 might be the D (5 bases). Trimming took 0 bases from V and 6 from J, leaving 14 bases between them. The CDR3 length is 15 residues. CDR1 and CDR2 (germline): LNHDA, SQIVND (reference sequence). CDR3 in amino acids: CASSIDRDSPAEAFF. For the CDR3, the DNA is TGTGCCAGTAGTATAGACAGGGACTCACCGGCTGAAGCTTTCTTT. Looking up the rest from reference TRBV19 and TRBJ1-1 gives the full variable domain: DGGITQSPKYLFRKEGQNVTLSCEQNLNHDAMYWYRQDPGQGLRLIYYSQIVNDFQKGDIAEGYSVSREKKESFPLTVTSAQKNPTAFYLCASSIDRDSPAEAFFGQGTRLTVV.

CDR3 DNA: TGCGCCAGCCGGACTAGCTCGAACACCGGGGAGCTGTTTTTT. Translating gives CASRTSSNTGELFF. The chain uses TRBV5-1 and TRBJ2-2; 8 nucleotides agree with TRBD2. The CDR3 runs to 14 residues. Losses at the gene ends were 7 bases for V and 0 bases for J; bases not matched to a gene: 2. Per the germline V gene, CDR1 is SGHRS and CDR2 is YFSETQ.

This chain links TRBV3-1 (or the pseudogene TRBV3-2) with TRBJ1-1, with 10 nucleotides matching TRBD1. V shed 9 bases and J 1 base; nucleotides not matched to a gene: 11. The germline CDR1 and CDR2 sequences are LGHDT and YNNKEL (reference sequence). The CDR3 runs to 16 residues. The CDR3 nucleotides read TGTGCCAGTCGTTTGATGGGACAGGGGCCGAACACTGAAGCTTTCTTT. The encoded protein is CASRLMGQGPNTEAFF.

The rearrangement joins TRBV19 to TRBJ1-2, with a weak D call TRBD1 (5 bases). V lost 7 bases, J lost 2 bases, and 11 bases lay in between. Germline assignment: CDR1 LNHDA and CDR2 SQIVND (reference sequence). This CDR3 is built from 13 residues. CDR3 nucleotides: TGTGCCAGTAACCGGGGGTCAAACTATGGCTACACCTTC. Its translation is CASNRGSNYGYTF.

The rearrangement joins TRBV27 to TRBJ2-7; a possible D gene is TRBD2 (5 bases). The CDR3 spans 15 residues. Trimming removed 3 bases from V and 4 bases from J, with 16 bases in between. CDR1 is MNHEY and CDR2 is SMNVEV in the germline V gene (reference sequence). CDR3 loop: CASSFRVSSPYEQYF. As DNA, the CDR3 is TGTGCCAGCAGTTTTCGGGTATCTAGCCCGTACGAGCAGTACTTC.

This sequence joins TRBV6-5 and TRBJ2-1; 11 nucleotides match TRBD1. Germline CDR1 reads MNHEY; CDR2 reads SVGAGI. Losses at the gene ends were 2 bases for V and 9 bases for J; bases not matched to a gene: 3. The CDR3 totals 14 residues. CDR3 in amino acids: CASSYRTGGIEQFF. The CDR3 DNA follows: TGTGCCAGCAGTTACAGGACAGGGGGCATTGAGCAGTTCTTC.

The rearrangement links TRBV28 to TRBJ2-5; 11 positions match TRBD2. The germline V gene encodes CDR1 MDHEN and CDR2 SYDVKM. The CDR3 runs 17 residues. The trim removed 2 bases at V and 1 base at J, leaving 6 bases unmatched. The CDR3 loop reads CASSLVTSGASQETQYF. DNA of the CDR3: TGTGCCAGCAGTTTAGTGACTAGCGGGGCCTCCCAAGAGACCCAGTACTTC.

This chain joins TRBV19 and TRBJ1-4; perhaps TRBD1 as D (6 bases). In germline, CDR1 is LNHDA, CDR2 SQIVND (reference sequence). CDR3 length: 16 amino acids. Trimming took 4 bases from V and 4 from J, leaving 16 bases between them. The DNA of the CDR3 is TGTGCCAGTAGTACTTCTATGACAGGAGTTAATGAAAAACTGTTTTTT. Translating gives CASSTSMTGVNEKLFF.

The V call is TRBV20-1, the J call TRBJ1-2; 10 bases are shared with TRBD1. CDR3 length equals 14 residues. Germline lookup yields CDR1 DFQATT and CDR2 SNEGSKA (reference sequence). The ends lost 3 bases at V and 5 bases at J; junction bases unmatched: 6. This CDR3 reads CSASRRTGGYGYTF. In DNA form, the CDR3 reads TGCAGTGCTAGTCGTCGGACAGGGGGATATGGCTACACCTTC.

This clone was seen only a few times. The chain employs TRBV27 and TRBJ2-7; a possible D gene is TRBD2 (6 bases). The CDR3 covers 14 residues. Germline V gives CDR1 MNHEY, CDR2 SMNVEV (reference sequence). With 3 bases removed from V and 2 bases from J, the gap between germline ends came to 11 bases. The CDR3 protein is CASSFQGLPYEQYF. As DNA, the CDR3 is TGTGCCAGCAGTTTTCAGGGACTTCCCTACGAGCAGTACTTC.

The chain joins TRBV11-2 to TRBJ1-6, with D possibly TRBD1 on 5 matching bases. Between the trimmed V and J ends, which lost 3 bases and 6 bases, there was a span of 15 bases. Germline loops: CDR1 SGHAT, CDR2 FQNNGV. CDR3 length: 16 residues. The CDR3 DNA follows: TGTGCCAGCAGCTTTCCAGGGTCATCCACTAATTCACCCCTCCACTTT. It codes for CASSFPGSSTNSPLHF.

This chain connects TRBV7-6 to TRBJ2-1, with 13 positions matching TRBD2. Germline CDR1 reads SGHVS; CDR2 reads FNYEAQ. The length of the CDR3 is 16 residues. The ends lost 5 bases at V and 7 bases at J; junction bases unmatched: 8. CDR3 region: CASSGRLAGGKNEQFF. In DNA, the CDR3 is TGTGCCAGCAGCGGGCGACTAGCGGGAGGAAAAAATGAGCAGTTCTTC.

The chain carries TRBV7-8 and TRBJ2-5, with D perhaps TRBD2 (5 bases). The V end was cut by 1 base, the J end by 5 bases, with 11 bases between. Germline-derived CDR1 and CDR2 are SGHVS and FQNEAQ. This CDR3 has 14 amino acids. CDR3 sequence: CASSLVAGWETQYF. The CDR3 DNA reads TGTGCCAGCAGCTTAGTCGCGGGTTGGGAGACCCAGTACTTC.

The DNA for the CDR3 is TGTGCCAGCAGTAAAAACAACAATCAGCCCCAGCATTTT. It yields the protein CASSKNNNQPQHF. The chain has TRBV12-3 or TRBV12-4 and TRBJ1-5, with no clear D. CDR3 length: 13 residues. V was pared by 5 bases and J by 3 bases, with 8 bases between.

This rearrangement joins TRBV19 to TRBJ1-2, with 8 positions matching TRBD1. This CDR3 spans 13 amino acids. CDR1 is LNHDA, CDR2 SQIVND, per germline (reference sequence). The V and J ends lost 3 bases and 8 bases, in that order; junction bases with no gene match: 5. This CDR3 is CASSMGQAYGYTF. CDR3 nucleotide sequence: TGTGCCAGTAGTATGGGACAGGCGTACGGCTACACCTTC. Full variable domain (remainder filled in from reference TRBV19 and TRBJ1-2): DGGITQSPKYLFRKEGQNVTLSCEQNLNHDAMYWYRQDPGQGLRLIYYSQIVNDFQKGDIAEGYSVSREKKESFPLTVTSAQKNPTAFYLCASSMGQAYGYTFGSGTRLTVV.

V usage is TRBV21-1 and J usage is TRBJ1-5. TRBV21-1 is an annotated pseudogene. The CDR3 loop spans 14 amino acids. CDR3 in amino acids: CASSNPLFGQPQHF. CDR3 DNA: TGTGCCAGCAGCAACCCTTTGTTCGGTCAGCCCCAGCATTTT.

V and J are TRBV6-1 and TRBJ1-1; 8 bases match TRBD1. Germline CDR1 MNHNS, CDR2 SASEGT. Trimming took 2 bases from V and 1 from J; bases not matched to a gene: 3. The CDR3 loop spans 15 amino acids. The CDR3 loop is CASSELGQGNTEAFF. The CDR3 DNA follows: TGTGCCAGCAGTGAATTAGGACAGGGGAACACTGAAGCTTTCTTT.

The rearrangement links TRBV20-1 to TRBJ2-2, with D possibly TRBD2 on 7 matching bases. The CDR3 is 11 residues long. Germline values: CDR1 DFQATT, CDR2 SNEGSKA (reference sequence). V was clipped by 6 bases and J by 8 bases, with 10 bases between them. The CDR3: CSAGGGGELFF. DNA of the CDR3: TGCAGTGCAGGGGGGGGAGGGGAGCTGTTTTTT.

This chain uses TRBV7-8 with TRBJ2-1; 10 bases are shared with TRBD2. CDR1 SGHVS and CDR2 FQNEAQ come from the germline V gene. The CDR3 spans 17 residues. V lost 0 bases and J lost 8; bases outside the gene matches: 10. As DNA, the CDR3 is TGTGCCAGCAGCTTAGCCCCCGGGCTAGCGGGAGCCTATGAGCAGTTCTTC. It codes for CASSLAPGLAGAYEQFF.

The chain uses TRBV5-1 and TRBJ1-2; no reliable D call. CDR1 and CDR2 (germline): SGHRS, YFSETQ. CDR3 size: 11 residues. V was clipped by 4 bases and J by 8 bases, with 9 bases between them. The CDR3 loop is CASSAVGGYTF. For the CDR3, the DNA is TGCGCCAGCAGCGCGGTCGGAGGCTACACCTTC.

This clone was seen only a few times. The rearrangement joins TRBV14 to TRBJ1-2; no definite D call. The V gene's germline CDR1 is SGHDN and CDR2 FVKESK. Trimming took 0 bases from V and 3 from J, leaving 17 bases between them. The CDR3 length is 17 residues. CDR3 in amino acids: CASSQDVSGLYHYGYTF. The CDR3, as DNA: TGTGCCAGCAGCCAAGACGTCAGCGGCCTCTACCACTATGGCTACACCTTC.

The V call is TRBV7-3, the J call TRBJ2-3, with 8 bases lining up with TRBD1. Germline V gene lookup returns CDR1 SGHTA and CDR2 FQGTGA. This CDR3 spans 16 amino acids. J was trimmed by 6 bases and V by 0 bases; bases with no gene match: 8. CDR3 nucleotides: TGTGCCAGCAGCTTAACCGGGACAGGTTCTTTGGATACGCAGTATTTT. This codes for CASSLTGTGSLDTQYF.

The chain employs TRBV30 and TRBJ2-5; 14 bases align to TRBD2. The CDR3 sequence is 19 residues long. Losses at the gene ends were 1 base for V and 4 bases for J; bases not matched to a gene: 14. Germline CDR1 GTSNPN, CDR2 SVGIG (reference sequence). The CDR3 sequence: CAWSGGTSGRTGSGETQYF. The CDR3 nucleotides read TGTGCCTGGAGTGGGGGGACTAGCGGGAGAACGGGTTCGGGAGAGACCCAGTACTTC.

The genes are TRBV7-9 and TRBJ2-5; 8 nucleotides agree with TRBD1. The germline V gene encodes CDR1 SEHNR and CDR2 FQNEAQ (reference sequence). CDR3 size: 15 residues. With V trimmed by 4 bases and J by 2 bases, 6 bases remained unmatched. The CDR3 loop is CASSSRQGLQETQYF. The CDR3 DNA follows: TGTGCCAGCAGCTCCCGACAGGGGCTACAAGAGACCCAGTACTTC.

In this sample, this clone turned up once. As DNA, the CDR3 is TGTGCCAGCAAGGGAGGGGGAGGCTCTGGAAACACCATATATTTT. Translating it yields CASKGGGGSGNTIYF. The V call is TRBV7-2, the J call TRBJ1-3; possibly TRBD1 for D (6 bases). Germline values: CDR1 SGHTA, CDR2 FQGNSA. Trimming shortened V by 7 bases and J by 0 bases, and 13 bases separated the two germline ends. The CDR3 is 15 amino acids.

The chain couples TRBV2 to TRBJ1-1; D is unresolved. Trimming left V 6 bases short and J 0 bases short, with 8 bases between. The CDR3 is 13 amino acids. Germline CDR1 and CDR2: SNHLY and FYNNEI. DNA of the CDR3: TGTGCCAGCAGGGCCCAAATGAACACTGAAGCTTTCTTT. Translating gives CASRAQMNTEAFF.

The V gene is TRBV5-1, the J gene TRBJ1-3, with D hard to call. V was cut by 3 bases and J by 2 bases, with 18 bases left in between. CDR1 is SGHRS, CDR2 YFSETQ, per germline. The CDR3 consists of 17 residues. The CDR3 region has the DNA TGCGCCAGCAGCTCCCTGTCACCTCAGGCTACTGGAAACACCATATATTTT. As protein: CASSSLSPQATGNTIYF.

The rearrangement links TRBV19 to TRBJ2-3; tentatively, D is TRBD1 (7 bases). The germline gives CDR1 LNHDA, CDR2 SQIVND (reference sequence). The length of the CDR3 is 15 residues. Trimming left V 3 bases short and J 6 bases short, with 16 bases between. The CDR3 protein is CASSIKGGGEDTQYF. CDR3 DNA sequence: TGTGCCAGTAGTATCAAAGGAGGGGGCGAGGATACGCAGTATTTT.